Listed below are T cell receptor beta chains from one sample, sequenced in a study of T cells and Merkel cell carcinoma outcomes. Libraries were prepared by immunoSEQ multiplex PCR; TCRdb keeps only in-frame clonotypes and omits some of them. The repertoire consists of approximately 6,300 clones, with approximately 80% occurring once and the leading ten covering about 6.1%. Sequenced material: tumor tissue from Merkel cell carcinoma. These receptors were taken from a human donor with Merkel cell carcinoma. The CDR3 runs from the conserved cysteine through the conserved F or W. The order of the fields is clone size, J gene, D gene, V gene, CDR3 protein, CDR3 DNA. A D gene is named only where the DNA matches it firmly. Some rows mark clone size as missing; the rest say once, few, many or name a class of expanded clone.

size: .
J: TRBJ2-7
D: .
V: TRBV4-1
CDR3: CASSQEEGLDEQYF
DNA: TGCGCCAGCAGCCAAGAAGAAGGGTTGGACGAGCAGTACTTC

size: .
J: TRBJ2-1
D: .
V: TRBV10-3
CDR3: CAISESGASSYNEQFF
DNA: TGTGCCATCAGTGAGTCGGGCGCCAGCTCCTACAATGAGCAGTTCTTC

size: .
J: TRBJ2-5
D: .
V: TRBV7-9
CDR3: CASSTRSYQETQYF
DNA: TGTGCCAGCAGCACCCGTTCGTACCAAGAGACCCAGTACTTC

size: .
J: TRBJ2-7
D: .
V: TRBV7-9
CDR3: CASSLAGRDLSYEQYF
DNA: TGTGCCAGCAGCTTAGCAGGGCGGGATCTTTCCTACGAGCAGTACTTC

size: .
J: TRBJ2-5
D: .
V: TRBV28
CDR3: CASWAGSETQYF
DNA: TGTGCCAGCTGGGCCGGATCAGAGACCCAGTACTTC

size: .
J: TRBJ2-7
D: TRBD2
V: TRBV19
CDR3: CASSSRQAGMAEQYF
DNA: TGTGCCAGTAGTAGTCGCCAAGCGGGAATGGCCGAGCAGTACTTC

size: .
J: TRBJ2-1
D: .
V: TRBV18
CDR3: CASSPEEGAAREQFF
DNA: TGTGCCAGCTCACCAGAAGAAGGGGCAGCAAGAGAGCAGTTCTTC

size: .
J: TRBJ2-1
D: TRBD2
V: TRBV4-1
CDR3: CASSQVLAGSYNEQFF
DNA: TGCGCCAGCAGCCAAGTTCTAGCGGGATCCTACAATGAGCAGTTCTTC

size: .
J: TRBJ2-7
D: .
V: TRBV6-5
CDR3: CAAWQSSYEQYF
DNA: TGTGCCGCGTGGCAGAGCTCCTACGAGCAGTACTTC

size: .
J: TRBJ2-1
D: .
V: TRBV30
CDR3: CAWSTGYNEQFF
DNA: TGTGCCTGGTCGACAGGTTACAATGAGCAGTTCTTC

size: .
J: TRBJ2-7
D: .
V: TRBV27
CDR3: CASSLGPGGMSYEQYF
DNA: TGTGCCAGCAGTTTAGGCCCCGGGGGTATGTCCTACGAGCAGTACTTC

size: .
J: TRBJ2-4
D: TRBD1
V: TRBV18
CDR3: CASSPTYGQGRSRGKNIQYF
DNA: TGTGCCAGCTCACCAACCTACGGACAGGGGCGAAGCAGGGGCAAAAACATTCAGTACTTC

size: .
J: TRBJ1-1
D: .
V: TRBV13
CDR3: CASSLRGSTEAFF
DNA: TGTGCCAGCAGCTTAAGGGGTTCCACTGAAGCTTTCTTT

size: .
J: TRBJ1-5
D: .
V: TRBV5-1
CDR3: CASSPGGGELNQPQHF
DNA: TGCGCCAGCAGCCCGGGGGGGGGAGAGCTCAATCAGCCCCAGCATTTT

size: .
J: TRBJ2-7
D: TRBD1
V: TRBV10-3
CDR3: CAISQGASAYEQYF
DNA: TGTGCCATCAGCCAGGGGGCGAGTGCCTACGAGCAGTACTTC

size: .
J: TRBJ2-7
D: .
V: TRBV7-8
CDR3: CASSFGGSEQYF
DNA: TGTGCCAGCAGCTTTGGGGGGAGCGAGCAGTACTTC

size: .
J: TRBJ2-7
D: .
V: TRBV7-9
CDR3: CASSLVFRDGEQYF
DNA: TGTGCCAGCAGCTTAGTATTTAGAGACGGCGAGCAGTACTTC

size: .
J: TRBJ1-2
D: .
V: TRBV6-5
CDR3: CASSYFSTVAITF
DNA: TGTGCCAGCAGCTATTTTAGTACAGTTGCTATCACCTTC

size: .
J: TRBJ1-3
D: TRBD1
V: TRBV2
CDR3: CASSEDRGPENTIYF
DNA: TGTGCCAGCAGTGAAGACAGGGGGCCAGAAAACACCATATATTTT

size: .
J: TRBJ1-1
D: .
V: TRBV7-6
CDR3: CASSLPQGEAFF
DNA: TGTGCCAGCAGCTTACCACAGGGTGAAGCTTTCTTT

size: .
J: TRBJ1-2
D: .
V: TRBV5-1
CDR3: CASSPQPSKNYGYTF
DNA: TGCGCCAGCAGCCCTCAGCCAAGTAAGAACTATGGCTACACCTTT

size: once
J: TRBJ2-1
D: .
V: TRBV19
CDR3: CASSIFAGQNYNEQFF
DNA: TGTGCCAGTAGTATTTTCGCCGGGCAGAACTACAATGAGCAGTTCTTC

size: .
J: TRBJ2-5
D: TRBD1
V: TRBV28
CDR3: CASSGDRGIGETQYF
DNA: TGTGCCAGCAGTGGGGACAGGGGAATCGGAGAGACCCAGTACTTC

size: .
J: TRBJ2-3
D: TRBD1
V: TRBV5-1
CDR3: CASSKPGQGSDTQYF
DNA: TGCGCCAGCAGTAAACCGGGACAGGGGTCAGATACGCAGTATTTT

size: .
J: TRBJ2-1
D: TRBD2
V: TRBV5-1
CDR3: CASSPGTSQLNEQFF
DNA: TGCGCCAGCAGCCCCGGGACTAGCCAGTTAAATGAGCAGTTCTTC

size: .
J: TRBJ2-5
D: TRBD2
V: TRBV29-1
CDR3: CSVEVAGGGGTQYF
DNA: TGCAGCGTTGAGGTAGCGGGAGGGGGGGGGACCCAGTACTTC

size: few
J: TRBJ2-1
D: .
V: TRBV7-8
CDR3: CASSSSSGGEQFF
DNA: TGTGCCAGCAGCTCCTCATCCGGGGGAGAACAGTTCTTC

size: few
J: TRBJ2-7
D: .
V: TRBV5-1
CDR3: CASSLGLASSYEQYF
DNA: TGCGCCAGCAGCTTGGGATTAGCATCCTCCTACGAGCAGTACTTC

size: .
J: TRBJ1-2
D: .
V: TRBV29-1
CDR3: CSVDGESGYGYTF
DNA: TGCAGCGTTGACGGTGAAAGTGGGTATGGCTACACCTTC

size: .
J: TRBJ2-2
D: .
V: TRBV15
CDR3: CVTSRIGAPGELFF
DNA: TGTGTCACCAGCAGAATAGGGGCGCCCGGGGAGCTGTTTTTT

size: once
J: TRBJ2-1
D: TRBD2
V: TRBV10-3
CDR3: CAIRAIGREGYNEQFF
DNA: TGTGCCATCAGGGCCATCGGACGGGAGGGGTACAATGAGCAGTTCTTC

size: .
J: TRBJ2-3
D: .
V: TRBV5-1
CDR3: CASSQAAEDTQYF
DNA: TGCGCCAGCAGCCAAGCGGCGGAGGATACGCAGTATTTT

size: .
J: TRBJ1-5
D: .
V: TRBV10-3
CDR3: CAISELGADHQPQHF
DNA: TGTGCCATCAGTGAGTTGGGAGCGGACCATCAGCCCCAGCATTTT

size: .
J: TRBJ2-7
D: TRBD2
V: TRBV7-9
CDR3: CASSSFGTSGRGYYEQYF
DNA: TGTGCCAGCAGCTCCTTTGGGACTAGCGGGAGGGGGTACTACGAGCAGTACTTC

size: .
J: TRBJ2-1
D: .
V: TRBV13
CDR3: CASRRLVPNEQFF
DNA: TGTGCCAGCAGGCGACTAGTCCCCAATGAGCAGTTCTTC

size: .
J: TRBJ1-4
D: TRBD1
V: TRBV6-6
CDR3: CASSAGQGAGGEKLFF
DNA: TGTGCCAGCAGTGCGGGACAGGGGGCGGGAGGTGAAAAACTGTTTTTT

size: few
J: TRBJ1-3
D: .
V: TRBV18
CDR3: CASSPPGSSGNTIYF
DNA: TGTGCCAGCTCACCACCAGGGAGCTCTGGAAACACCATATATTTT

size: .
J: TRBJ1-1
D: .
V: TRBV28
CDR3: CATRDLLGGEAFF
DNA: TGTGCCACCCGGGACCTCCTAGGCGGTGAAGCTTTCTTT

size: .
J: TRBJ1-3
D: .
V: TRBV29-1
CDR3: CSVRVIGNTIYF
DNA: TGCAGCGTGCGGGTGATTGGAAACACCATATATTTT

size: .
J: TRBJ1-2
D: TRBD1
V: TRBV7-9
CDR3: CASSPTGGANYGYTF
DNA: TGTGCCAGCAGCCCGACAGGGGGCGCTAACTATGGCTACACCTTC